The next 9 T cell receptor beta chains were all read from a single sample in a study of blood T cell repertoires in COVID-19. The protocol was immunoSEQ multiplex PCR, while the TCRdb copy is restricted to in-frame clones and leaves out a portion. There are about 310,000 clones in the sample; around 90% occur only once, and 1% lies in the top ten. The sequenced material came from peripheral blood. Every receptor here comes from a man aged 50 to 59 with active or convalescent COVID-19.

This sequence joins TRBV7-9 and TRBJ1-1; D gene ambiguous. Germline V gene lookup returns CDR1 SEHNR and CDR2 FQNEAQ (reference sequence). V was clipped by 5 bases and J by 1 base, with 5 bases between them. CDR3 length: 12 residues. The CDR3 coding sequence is TGTGCCAGCAGCATCCAGAACACTGAAGCTTTCTTT. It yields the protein CASSIQNTEAFF.

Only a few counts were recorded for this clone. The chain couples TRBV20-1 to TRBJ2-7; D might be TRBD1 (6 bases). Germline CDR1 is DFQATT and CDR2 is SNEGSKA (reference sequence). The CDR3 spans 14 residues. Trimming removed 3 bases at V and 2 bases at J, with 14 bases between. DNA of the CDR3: TGCAGTGCTAGTCCTCCGACAGGTCCCTACGAGCAGTACTTC. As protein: CSASPPTGPYEQYF.

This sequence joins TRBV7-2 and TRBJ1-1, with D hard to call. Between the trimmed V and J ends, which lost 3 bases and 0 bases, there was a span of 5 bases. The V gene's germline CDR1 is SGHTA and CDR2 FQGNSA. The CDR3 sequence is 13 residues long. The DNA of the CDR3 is TGTGCCAGCAGCTTTTCCTTGAACACTGAAGCTTTCTTT. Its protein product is CASSFSLNTEAFF.

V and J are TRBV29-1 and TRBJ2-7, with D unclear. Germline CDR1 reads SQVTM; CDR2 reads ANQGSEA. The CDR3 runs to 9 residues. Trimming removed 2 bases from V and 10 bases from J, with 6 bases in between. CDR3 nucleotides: TGCAGCGTTGAACCCAGACAGTACTTC. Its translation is CSVEPRQYF.

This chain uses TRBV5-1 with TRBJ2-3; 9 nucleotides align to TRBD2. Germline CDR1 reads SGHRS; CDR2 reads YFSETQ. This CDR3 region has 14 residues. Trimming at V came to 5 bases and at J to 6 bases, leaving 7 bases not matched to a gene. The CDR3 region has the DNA TGCGCCAGCAGGCGGGAGGGCCTAAGTGATACGCAGTATTTT. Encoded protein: CASRREGLSDTQYF.

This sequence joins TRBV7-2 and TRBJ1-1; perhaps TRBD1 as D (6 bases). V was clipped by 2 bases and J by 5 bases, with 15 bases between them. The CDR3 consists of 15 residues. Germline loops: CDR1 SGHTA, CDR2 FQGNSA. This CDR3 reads CASSLYGRGGTEAFF. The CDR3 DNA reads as TGTGCCAGCAGCTTATACGGCAGGGGCGGGACTGAAGCTTTCTTT.

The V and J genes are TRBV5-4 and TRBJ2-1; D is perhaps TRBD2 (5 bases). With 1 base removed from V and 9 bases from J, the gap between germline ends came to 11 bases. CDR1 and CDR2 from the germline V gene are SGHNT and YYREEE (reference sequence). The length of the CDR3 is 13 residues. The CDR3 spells CASSLMGTSEQFF. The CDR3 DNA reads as TGTGCCAGCAGCTTGATGGGAACTAGTGAGCAGTTCTTC.

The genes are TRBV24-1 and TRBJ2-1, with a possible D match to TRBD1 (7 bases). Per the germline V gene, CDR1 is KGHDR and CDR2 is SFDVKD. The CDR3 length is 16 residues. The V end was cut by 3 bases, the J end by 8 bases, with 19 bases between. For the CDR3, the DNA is TGTGCCACCAGTGATCCCAGGGGGGACGCTAAGTATGAGCAGTTCTTC. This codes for CATSDPRGDAKYEQFF.

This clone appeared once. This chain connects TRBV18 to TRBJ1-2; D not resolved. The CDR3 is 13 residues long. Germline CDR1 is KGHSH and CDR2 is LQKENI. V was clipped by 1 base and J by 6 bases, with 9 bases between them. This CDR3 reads CASSPRTEDGYTF. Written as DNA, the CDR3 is TGTGCCAGCTCACCACGGACGGAGGATGGCTACACCTTC.